The present TCR beta chain was sequenced within a study of monozygotic twins with inflammatory bowel disease. Whole blood that had not undergone T cell sorting provided the isolated total RNA. The unique tags termed UMIs, each holding a 6-nucleotide sample barcode, were added by means of template switching. After re-calling the 5' RACE reads, TCRdb lists one entry per CDR3 protein, DNA absent. This sample's table reports 150,000 or so distinct CDR3 sequences. As concerns this clonotype: Antigen unknown.

Germline V gives CDR1 LNHDA, CDR2 SQIVND (reference sequence). The CDR3 loop spans 16 amino acids. Study-wide points: The co-twins with IBD showed lower TCRbeta diversity (inverse Simpson) than their healthy siblings. Limited statistical power may explain no repertoire similarity difference between concordant and discordant twins.

Sequenced sample: blood. This TCR was sampled from a human donor with ulcerative colitis or Crohn's disease, or a healthy co-twin of an affected twin (not recorded which). The V gene is TRBV19, the J gene TRBJ2-3; the TCRdb call, TRBD1, lacks DNA for checking. CDR3 sequence: CATLNRQGVSTDTQYF.